This T cell receptor beta chain was recovered during a study of T cell changes during pregnancy in multiple sclerosis. This CDR3 contains 19 residues. CDR1 is GTSNPN, CDR2 SVGIG, per germline (reference sequence). Germline trimming cut 4 bases from V and 4 bases from J; bases unmatched to any gene: 19. TCRdb's table, derived via immunoSEQ multiplex PCR, lists solely in-frame clones and lacks some. The sample holds roughly 40,000 clones, around nine tenths seen once. The clonotype comes from a female donor with multiple sclerosis, enrolled in a pregnancy study. The chain uses TRBV30 and TRBJ2-3; TRBD2 matches at 11 bases. This specimen was peripheral blood, taken before pregnancy. CDR3 coding DNA: TGTGCCTGGAAACCGTATCTAGCGGGAGGAGTTTTGGGCCCAGATACGCAGTATTTT. Its protein is CAWKPYLAGGVLGPDTQYF.